This T cell receptor beta chain was recorded in a study of T cell changes during pregnancy in multiple sclerosis. Germline loops: CDR1 SQVTM, CDR2 ANQGSEA. The CDR3 spans 12 residues. With 6 bases clipped from V and 5 bases from J, the junction kept 4 bases outside the gene matches. Clones were sequenced by immunoSEQ multiplex PCR, and TCRdb holds only the in-frame ones, with some missing. This sample has some 70,000 clones, with 90% found just once. Sequenced material: peripheral blood, taken in the third trimester of pregnancy. The sequence came from a female donor with multiple sclerosis, enrolled in a pregnancy study. V and J are TRBV29-1 and TRBJ1-1, with TRBD1 matching over 9 bases. The CDR3 DNA reads as TGCAGCGTGGGACAGGGTAAGACTGAAGCTTTCTTT. Amino acid sequence: CSVGQGKTEAFF.